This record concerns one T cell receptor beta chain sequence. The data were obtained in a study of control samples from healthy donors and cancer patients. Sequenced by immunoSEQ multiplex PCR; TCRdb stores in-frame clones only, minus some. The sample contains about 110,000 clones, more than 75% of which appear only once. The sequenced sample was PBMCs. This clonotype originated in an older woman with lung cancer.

The CDR3 DNA reads as TGTGCCAGCAGCCCTCGGACAAGGGAGACCCAGTACTTC. Translated: CASSPRTRETQYF. The chain recombines TRBV3-1 (or the pseudogene TRBV3-2) with TRBJ2-5; tentative D call: TRBD1 (5 bases). Germline V CDR1 and CDR2: LGHDT, YNNKEL (reference sequence). The length of the CDR3 is 13 residues. Trimming pared 4 bases from V and 5 bases from J, leaving 11 bases between.